Shown below are 23 T cell receptor beta chains from a single sample sequenced in a study of blood T cell repertoires in COVID-19. Method: immunoSEQ multiplex PCR; TCRdb's copy keeps in-frame clones and lacks some. The repertoire consists of 130,000 or so clones, with approximately 87% occurring once and the leading ten covering roughly 3.9%. The sequenced material came from peripheral blood. The source is a man aged 60 to 69 with acute or convalescent COVID-19.

As regards this clone: At one end, the junction sequence differs from germline, possibly due to a read error. This chain uses TRBV12-3 or TRBV12-4 with TRBJ1-2; D is perhaps TRBD1 (6 bases). This CDR3 region has 13 residues. The CDR3 loop reads CASSLVSVEGGSF. CDR3 bases: TGTGCCAGCAGTTTGGTCTCGGTAGAAGGGGGATCGTTC.

This clone was detected once. The rearrangement joins TRBV25-1 to TRBJ1-6; D unclear. CDR3 length: 12 amino acids. Germline lookup yields CDR1 MGHDK and CDR2 SYGVNS. Trimming shortened V by 3 bases and J by 9 bases, and 6 bases separated the two germline ends. This CDR3 reads CASSEAGSPLHF. As DNA, the CDR3 is TGTGCCAGCAGTGAGGCGGGTTCACCCCTCCACTTT.

This chain uses TRBV6-5 with TRBJ1-1; 7 bases map to TRBD1. Germline CDR1 reads MNHEY; CDR2 reads SVGAGI. The CDR3 consists of 14 residues. The trim removed 4 bases at V and 4 bases at J, leaving 6 bases unmatched. CDR3 region: CASSSQGGATEAFF. The CDR3 nucleotides are TGTGCCAGCAGTTCCCAGGGGGGTGCCACTGAAGCTTTCTTT.

This clone was seen only a few times. This rearrangement joins TRBV9 to TRBJ2-7; 7 bases align to TRBD1. The germline V gene has CDR1 SGDLS and CDR2 YYNGEE. This CDR3 spans 15 amino acids. V lost 4 bases, J lost 1 base, and 8 bases stayed unmatched. Here the CDR3 DNA reads TGTGCCAGCAGCCCCGGGACAGCGATTTCCTACGAGCAGTACTTC. Its translation: CASSPGTAISYEQYF. Filled out from reference TRBV9 and TRBJ2-7, the complete variable domain reads DSGVTQTPKHLITATGQRVTLRCSPRSGDLSVYWYQQSLDQGLQFLIQYYNGEERAKGNILERFSAQQFPDLHSELNLSSLELGDSALYFCASSPGTAISYEQYFGPGTRLTVT.

V usage is TRBV27 and J usage is TRBJ2-7; perhaps TRBD1 as D (6 bases). In germline, CDR1 is MNHEY, CDR2 SMNVEV (reference sequence). The CDR3 is 14 residues long. The V end was cut by 2 bases, the J end by 1 base, with 9 bases between. The CDR3 DNA sequence: TGTGCCAGCAGTTTACACAGGGAATCCTACGAGCAGTACTTC. Protein: CASSLHRESYEQYF.

The V call is TRBV7-9, the J call TRBJ2-1; D perhaps matches TRBD2 (5 bases). The CDR3 sequence is 14 residues long. CDR1 is SEHNR and CDR2 is FQNEAQ in the germline V gene (reference sequence). The germline V and J ends were trimmed by 4 bases and 6 bases, with 13 bases remaining between them. The CDR3 DNA reads as TGTGCCAGCAGCTCGTCCGGGAAAAGCAATGAGCAGTTCTTC. This sequence encodes CASSSSGKSNEQFF.

This chain links TRBV7-2 with TRBJ1-1; D call uncertain. Looked up from germline, CDR1 is SGHTA and CDR2 is FQGNSA. Trimming removed 4 bases from V and 5 bases from J, with 11 bases in between. The CDR3 is 13 amino acids. The CDR3 DNA follows: TGTGCCAGCAGCTCATATCTATGGACTGAAGCTTTCTTT. Amino acid sequence: CASSSYLWTEAFF.

J is TRBJ2-3 and V is TRBV19, with a tentative D call TRBD2 (7 bases). The germline V gene has CDR1 LNHDA and CDR2 SQIVND (reference sequence). The CDR3 is 18 amino acids. The V end lost 10 bases, the J end lost 7 bases, and 33 bases lay between the germline ends. The CDR3 DNA reads TGTGCCAACCCACCCAACGGGGGGCTCCAGATTTTTGGCAATACGCAGTATTTT. The encoded protein is CANPPNGGLQIFGNTQYF.

The chain carries TRBV5-4 and TRBJ2-7; tentatively, D is TRBD2 (6 bases). The CDR3 sequence is 14 residues long. V lost 3 bases, J lost 2 bases, and 12 bases lay in between. Germline CDR1 and CDR2: SGHNT and YYREEE (reference sequence). CDR3: CASSWARGTYEQYF. The DNA of the CDR3 is TGTGCCAGCAGCTGGGCCCGGGGGACCTACGAGCAGTACTTC.

The chain joins TRBV11-3 to TRBJ2-7; D uncertain. CDR3 length: 12 residues. Trimming left V 0 bases short and J 8 bases short, with 8 bases between. Germline assignment: CDR1 SGHNT and CDR2 YENEEA. CDR3 in DNA: TGTGCCAGCAGCTTAGATCGAGGCAAGCAGTACTTC. This sequence encodes CASSLDRGKQYF. Filled out from reference TRBV11-3 and TRBJ2-7, the complete variable domain reads EAGVVQSPRYKIIEKKQPVAFWCNPISGHNTLYWYLQNLGQGPELLIRYENEEAVDDSQLPKDRFSAERLKGVDSTLKIQPAELGDSAVYLCASSLDRGKQYFGPGTRLTVT.

This rearrangement joins TRBV27 to TRBJ1-2, with a possible D match to TRBD1 (6 bases). Germline V lookup: CDR1 MNHEY, CDR2 SMNVEV (reference sequence). V shed 4 bases and J shed 4 bases, with 10 bases lying between them. The CDR3 has 13 residues. The CDR3 nucleotides are TGTGCCAGCAGTTATCAGGGGATCTATGGCTACACCTTC. Translating gives CASSYQGIYGYTF.

V is TRBV18 and J is TRBJ1-1; possible D gene TRBD1, 5 bases. V gave up 4 bases and J gave up 2 bases, with 8 bases separating them. Germline lookup yields CDR1 KGHSH and CDR2 LQKENI. The CDR3 consists of 13 residues. The CDR3: CASSLTANTEAFF. The CDR3 nucleotides read TGTGCCAGCTCACTGACAGCTAACACTGAAGCTTTCTTT.

The rearrangement joins TRBV7-2 to TRBJ2-3; a weak D match, TRBD2 (6 bases). CDR3 length: 15 residues. Germline assignment: CDR1 SGHTA and CDR2 FQGNSA. The ends were cut back, 1 base at V and 4 bases at J, with 12 bases in the middle. CDR3 in DNA: TGTGCCAGCAGCTTAGTGGCGGGATCCTCAGATACGCAGTATTTT. It translates to CASSLVAGSSDTQYF.

The V call is TRBV7-9, the J call TRBJ2-5; TRBD1 might be the D (6 bases). Germline CDR1 is SEHNR and CDR2 is FQNEAQ (reference sequence). V was shortened by 4 bases and J by 2 bases, with 11 bases between the two germline ends. The CDR3 is 14 amino acids. The DNA for the CDR3 is TGTGCCAGCAGCTCAGGACAGCAACAAGAGACCCAGTACTTC. Protein: CASSSGQQQETQYF.

V and J are TRBV6-1 and TRBJ1-3; D uncertain. The ends were cut back, 1 base at V and 4 bases at J, with 5 bases in the middle. Germline CDR1 and CDR2: MNHNS and SASEGT. This CDR3 is 13 amino acids long. The CDR3 loop is CASSEVEGNTIYF. DNA of the CDR3: TGTGCCAGCAGTGAAGTTGAGGGAAACACCATATATTTT.

Notes on this clone: Other nucleotide sequences from this sample produce the same CDR3. The chain recombines TRBV19 with TRBJ2-5, with TRBD2 matching 8 bases. J lost 4 bases, V lost 1 base, and 2 bases had no gene match. The length of the CDR3 is 14 residues. Germline assignment: CDR1 LNHDA and CDR2 SQIVND (reference sequence). The CDR3 nucleotides are TGTGCCAGTAGTATAGGGCTAGCGGGAGAGACCCAGTACTTC. This codes for CASSIGLAGETQYF.

The chain joins TRBV28 to TRBJ2-4; TRBD1 matches 7 bases. Looked up from germline, CDR1 is MDHEN and CDR2 is SYDVKM. Germline trimming cut 9 bases from V and 0 bases from J; bases unmatched to any gene: 5. The CDR3 length is 14 residues. The CDR3 is CASRDSLAKNIQYF. The CDR3 bases are TGTGCCAGTAGGGACAGCTTAGCCAAAAACATTCAGTACTTC.

This clone occurred a few times. The V and J genes are TRBV5-6 and TRBJ2-7; 10 nucleotides align to TRBD1. Losses at the gene ends were 3 bases for V and 3 bases for J; bases not matched to a gene: 15. The germline CDR1 and CDR2 sequences are SGHDT and YYEEEE. The CDR3 is made up of 18 amino acids. CDR3 nucleotide sequence: TGTGCCAGCAGCTCAATATTGCCCTGGACAGGGGGAGACTACGAGCAGTACTTC. As protein: CASSSILPWTGGDYEQYF.

This chain connects TRBV28 to TRBJ2-1, with unresolved D. Trimming stripped 7 bases from V and 7 bases from J, with 14 bases between. The CDR3 extends over 13 amino acids. Germline values: CDR1 MDHEN, CDR2 SYDVKM. CDR3 bases: TGTGCCAGCAAGGCGGCCCCTCGGAATGAGCAGTTCTTC. Its protein product is CASKAAPRNEQFF.

This chain uses TRBV18 with TRBJ2-2; TRBD1 matches at 7 bases. CDR1 and CDR2 from the germline V gene are KGHSH and LQKENI. V lost 3 bases to trimming and J lost 2 bases; unmatched junction nucleotides: 9. This CDR3 has 17 amino acids. DNA of the CDR3: TGTGCCAGCTCACCGCTTGAGACAGGGAGTAACACCGGGGAGCTGTTTTTT. This encodes CASSPLETGSNTGELFF. Full variable domain (rest looked up from reference TRBV18 and TRBJ2-2): NAGVMQNPRHLVRRRGQEARLRCSPMKGHSHVYWYRQLPEEGLKFMVYLQKENIIDESGMPKERFSAEFPKEGPSILRIQQVVRGDSAAYFCASSPLETGSNTGELFFGEGSRLTVL.

This clone was counted once. The chain uses TRBV18 and TRBJ1-2; D is undetermined. With 3 bases removed from V and 3 bases from J, the gap between germline ends came to 11 bases. This CDR3 has 14 residues. Germline CDR1 reads KGHSH; CDR2 reads LQKENI. This CDR3 is CASSPRNPDYGYTF. CDR3 nucleotides: TGTGCCAGCTCACCGAGGAACCCGGACTATGGCTACACCTTC.

The table lists this clone with a count of one. This chain connects TRBV7-8 to TRBJ1-5, with D perhaps TRBD1 (5 bases). The CDR3 runs 13 residues. Germline V CDR1 and CDR2: SGHVS, FQNEAQ. V lost 3 bases to trimming and J lost 6 bases, with 9 bases between them. The CDR3 is CASSFREGQPQHF. DNA for the CDR3: TGTGCCAGCAGCTTCAGGGAGGGTCAGCCCCAGCATTTT. Together with reference TRBV7-8 and TRBJ1-5, the CDR3 gives the full variable domain: GAGVSQSPRYKVAKRGQDVALRCDPISGHVSLFWYQQALGQGPEFLTYFQNEAQLDKSGLPSDRFFAERPEGSVSTLKIQRTQQEDSAVYLCASSFREGQPQHFGDGTRLSIL.

This clone appeared once. J is TRBJ2-7 and V is TRBV11-2; TRBD2 aligns across 8 bases. This CDR3 is built from 14 residues. Trimming cost V 1 base and J 7 bases; bases outside gene matches: 6. The germline V gene encodes CDR1 SGHAT and CDR2 FQNNGV. DNA of the CDR3: TGTGCCAGCAGCTTAGCGGGAGGGCCTTGGGAGCAGTACTTC. This translates into CASSLAGGPWEQYF.